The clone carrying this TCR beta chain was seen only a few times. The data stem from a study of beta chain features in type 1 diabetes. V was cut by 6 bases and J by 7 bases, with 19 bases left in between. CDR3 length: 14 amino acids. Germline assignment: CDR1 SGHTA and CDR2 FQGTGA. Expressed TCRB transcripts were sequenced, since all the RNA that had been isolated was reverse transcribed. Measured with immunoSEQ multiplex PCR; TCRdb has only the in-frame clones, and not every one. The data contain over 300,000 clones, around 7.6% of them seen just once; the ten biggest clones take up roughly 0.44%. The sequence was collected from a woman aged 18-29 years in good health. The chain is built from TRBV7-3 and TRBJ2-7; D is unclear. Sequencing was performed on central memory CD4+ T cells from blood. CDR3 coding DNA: TGTGCCAGCAGATACCACACGGACGCTCGAGAGCAGTACTTC. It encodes CASRYHTDAREQYF.